The source of this T cell receptor beta chain is a study of cytomegalovirus exposure and HLA in healthy donors. Overall study: Previous work identified roughly 120 million unique TCR beta sequences from roughly 170 million T cells.

The study ran its PCR with 60 Vbeta and 13 Jbeta primers. Assay used: immunoSEQ multiplex PCR; TCRdb lists only in-frame clones, some missing. The profile shows over 100,000 clones, roughly 74% of them singletons. V trimming: 1 base; J trimming: 2 bases; junction bases outside the gene matches: 1. The CDR3 loop spans 13 amino acids. Germline CDR1 SQVTM, CDR2 ANQGSEA. The specimen sequenced was PBMCs. The chain couples TRBV29-1 to TRBJ2-7, with 8 nucleotides matching TRBD1. The clonotype was recovered from a woman between 25 and 40 years old in good health and CMV-seronegative. CDR3 in amino acids: CSVEGDRTYEQYF. The CDR3 DNA follows: TGCAGCGTTGAAGGGGACAGGACCTACGAGCAGTACTTC.